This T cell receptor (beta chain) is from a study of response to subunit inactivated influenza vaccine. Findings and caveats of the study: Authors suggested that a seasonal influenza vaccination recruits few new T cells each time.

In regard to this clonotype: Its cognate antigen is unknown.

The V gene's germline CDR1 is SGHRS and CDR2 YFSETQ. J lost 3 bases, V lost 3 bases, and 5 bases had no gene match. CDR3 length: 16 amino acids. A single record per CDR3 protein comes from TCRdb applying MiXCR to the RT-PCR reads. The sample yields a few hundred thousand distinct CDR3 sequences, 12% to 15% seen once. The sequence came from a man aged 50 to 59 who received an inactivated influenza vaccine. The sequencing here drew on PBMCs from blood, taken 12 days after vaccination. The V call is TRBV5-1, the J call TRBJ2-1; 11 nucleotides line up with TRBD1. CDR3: CASSSGQGASYNEQFF. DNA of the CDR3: TGCGCCAGCAGCTCCGGACAGGGGGCGAGCTACAATGAGCAGTTCTTC.